This T cell receptor (beta chain) emerged from a study of blood T cells in healthy people across ages. This clonotype was found once. Extraction of total RNA produced a minimum of 5.5 micrograms from each sample. The second PCR ran about 6 to 12 cycles with a sample-barcoded 5' primer and J-beta primers. Via MiXCR, TCRdb re-called the 5' RACE reads, giving one row per CDR3 protein. The data contain 600,000 to 650,000 distinct CDR3 sequences, 58% of them singletons. This receptor was taken from a man aged 55 to 70 in good health. The sequencing input was blood.

In nucleotides, the CDR3 is TGCGCCAGCAGCGAACCGGACAGTCCCCCCCGGGCCCAGCATTTT. This encodes CASSEPDSPPRAQHF. This chain links TRBV4-1 with TRBJ1-5, with D tentatively TRBD1 (6 bases). CDR1 is MGHRA, CDR2 YSYEKL, per germline. Trimming removed 5 bases at V and 11 bases at J, with 22 bases between. The CDR3 is 15 amino acids.